A single sample gave rise to the 25 T cell receptor beta chains below, sequenced in a study of T cells in Graves' hyperthyroidism and ophthalmopathy. RNA transcripts provided the source from which TCR beta CDR3 regions were amplified. The primer set for the first-round RT-PCR of the TCR CDR3 was HTBI. TCRdb recomputed calls from the multiplex PCR reads with MiXCR, one row per CDR3 protein. The sample lists around 280,000 distinct CDR3 sequences, approximately 15% occurring once. Material: blood. The receptors were gathered from a middle-aged woman with Graves' hyperthyroidism.

This clonotype was counted at least ten times. The J gene is TRBJ2-4, the V gene TRBV2; the D gene is possibly TRBD2 (7 bases). Germline V gives CDR1 SNHLY, CDR2 FYNNEI. This CDR3 spans 15 amino acids. V was shortened by 3 bases and J by 5 bases, with 14 bases between the two germline ends. CDR3: CASSDPGAGENIQYF. CDR3 in DNA: TGTGCCAGCAGTGATCCGGGGGCGGGGGAAAACATTCAGTACTTC.

This clonotype was recorded once. This chain uses TRBV6-1 with TRBJ1-5; D is possibly TRBD1 (5 bases). Germline V gives CDR1 MNHNS, CDR2 SASEGT. The CDR3 sequence is 14 residues long. Trimming stripped 7 bases from V and 2 bases from J, with 12 bases between. CDR3 region: CASIKGAGNQPQHF. The CDR3 bases are TGTGCCAGCATCAAAGGGGCCGGCAATCAGCCCCAGCATTTT.

The chain recombines TRBV5-5 with TRBJ2-6; 7 bases match TRBD1. This CDR3 contains 18 residues. Germline CDR1 SGHKS, CDR2 YYEKEE (reference sequence). The junction had 6 bases not matched to a gene; V was cut back by 0 bases and J by 0 bases. The CDR3 nucleotides are TGTGCCAGCAGCTTGGAAGGACAGGTACCCTCTGGGGCCAACGTCCTGACTTTC. Its protein is CASSLEGQVPSGANVLTF.

This clonotype came up a few times. This chain joins TRBV7-9 and TRBJ2-4; D is possibly TRBD1 (6 bases). V dropped 5 bases and J dropped 6 bases, with 17 bases sitting between them. Germline V CDR1 and CDR2: SEHNR, FQNEAQ (reference sequence). This CDR3 is 15 amino acids long. The CDR3 DNA reads TGTGCCAGCAGCATCACAGGGTCGGGGTTAAACATTCAGTACTTC. It yields the protein CASSITGSGLNIQYF.

This clonotype was observed at least ten times. J is TRBJ1-2 and V is TRBV14, with a tentative D call TRBD1 (6 bases). CDR3 length equals 14 residues. The germline V and J ends were trimmed by 4 bases and 3 bases, with 12 bases remaining between them. Germline CDR1 SGHDN, CDR2 FVKESK. CDR3 sequence reads: CASSPPGQYYGYTF. The CDR3 bases are TGTGCCAGCAGCCCCCCCGGACAGTACTATGGCTACACCTTC.

Ten or more counts support this clonotype. This chain links TRBV12-3 or TRBV12-4 with TRBJ1-3; D gene unclear. The CDR3 is 15 residues long. V was pared by 5 bases and J by 0 bases, with 11 bases between. The CDR3 is CASSPRLSSGNTIYF. For the CDR3, the DNA is TGTGCCAGCAGTCCAAGATTAAGCTCTGGAAACACCATATATTTT.

This clonotype was observed many times. The chain joins TRBV7-9 to TRBJ2-1, with 7 bases that match TRBD1. Germline V gene data show CDR1 as SEHNR and CDR2 as FQNEAQ (reference sequence). Losses at the gene ends were 11 bases for V and 2 bases for J; bases not matched to a gene: 9. This CDR3 spans 14 amino acids. CDR3 in amino acids: CAGQTGFTYNEQFF. The CDR3 DNA sequence: TGTGCCGGCCAGACAGGGTTTACCTACAATGAGCAGTTCTTC.

CDR3 loop: CASSNNRAGNYEQYF. The CDR3 region has the DNA TGTGCCAGCAGTAATAACAGGGCGGGTAACTACGAGCAGTACTTC. The chain carries TRBV25-1 and TRBJ2-7; a weak D match, TRBD1 (6 bases). Per germline, CDR1 MGHDK and CDR2 SYGVNS. The V gene lost 5 bases and the J gene lost 3 bases, with 17 bases spanning the gap. This CDR3 contains 15 residues.

This clonotype was found many times. This sequence joins TRBV28 and TRBJ2-7; a weak D match, TRBD2 (6 bases). This CDR3 is built from 16 residues. Trimming removed 6 bases from V and 3 bases from J, with 21 bases in between. Germline CDR1 is MDHEN and CDR2 is SYDVKM. This CDR3 reads CASSLRGISGNYEQYF. Here the CDR3 DNA reads TGTGCCAGCAGCCTCCGAGGAATTAGCGGAAACTACGAGCAGTACTTC.

The CDR3 here is CASSWGLAGGLVYNEQFF. As DNA, the CDR3 is TGTGCCAGCAGTTGGGGGCTAGCGGGAGGGCTTGTCTACAATGAGCAGTTCTTC. The rearrangement links TRBV5-5 to TRBJ2-1; 12 bases agree with TRBD2. The CDR3 is 18 residues long. The trim removed 5 bases at V and 3 bases at J, leaving 12 bases unmatched. Germline loops: CDR1 SGHKS, CDR2 YYEKEE (reference sequence).

This clonotype was counted ten times or more. The rearrangement links TRBV18 to TRBJ2-7; a weak D match, TRBD1 (5 bases). Trimming pared 6 bases from V and 3 bases from J, leaving 12 bases between. The CDR3 spans 13 residues. Germline V gene sequence: CDR1 KGHSH, CDR2 LQKENI. The CDR3 DNA is TGTGCCAGCTCCGCAGGGCCAGACTACGAGCAGTACTTC. Residues: CASSAGPDYEQYF.

The J gene is TRBJ2-7, the V gene TRBV5-6; weak D call: TRBD1 (5 bases). V gave up 0 bases and J gave up 5 bases, with 12 bases separating them. The CDR3 covers 14 residues. Germline V gives CDR1 SGHDT, CDR2 YYEEEE. In DNA form, the CDR3 reads TGTGCCAGCAGCTTGGTACAGGAACACCACGAGCAGTACTTC. Protein product: CASSLVQEHHEQYF.

This clonotype was observed many times. The genes are TRBV12-3 or TRBV12-4 and TRBJ1-2; no reliable D call. Trimming cost V 5 bases and J 2 bases, with 9 bases left between them. The CDR3 has 13 residues. The CDR3: CASSNGRNYGYTF. CDR3 nucleotide sequence: TGTGCCAGCAGTAACGGGAGGAACTATGGCTACACCTTC.

This clonotype occurred many times. This chain links TRBV11-2 with TRBJ1-1; possibly TRBD1 for D (5 bases). The germline V gene encodes CDR1 SGHAT and CDR2 FQNNGV. Trimming left V 5 bases short and J 4 bases short, with 17 bases between. The CDR3 length is 15 residues. In DNA, the CDR3 is TGTGCCAGCAGCCCTATGAGGGGATTCAGCACTGAAGCTTTCTTT. It encodes CASSPMRGFSTEAFF.

This clonotype has a handful of counts. The chain employs TRBV7-9 and TRBJ1-1; D remains ambiguous. Germline values: CDR1 SEHNR, CDR2 FQNEAQ (reference sequence). The V and J ends lost 1 base and 4 bases respectively, with 13 bases between them. CDR3 size: 15 residues. The CDR3 nucleotides read TGTGCCAGCAGCTTAGGGGTGGGCATTACCACTGAAGCTTTCTTT. Translated, it gives CASSLGVGITTEAFF.

This clonotype has only a few counts. The V and J genes are TRBV24-1 and TRBJ1-5; perhaps TRBD1 as D (5 bases). The CDR3 loop spans 17 amino acids. Germline CDR1 reads KGHDR; CDR2 reads SFDVKD. The ends were cut back, 8 bases at V and 3 bases at J, with 22 bases in the middle. The CDR3 reads CATKAQGSNWDNQPQHF. The CDR3 nucleotides are TGTGCCACCAAGGCTCAGGGTTCGAATTGGGACAATCAGCCCCAGCATTTT.

The V call is TRBV12-3 or TRBV12-4, the J call TRBJ2-5, with D perhaps being TRBD1 or TRBD2 (5 bases each). CDR3 length: 13 amino acids. V lost 3 bases, J lost 7 bases, and 12 bases lay in between. For the CDR3, the DNA is TGTGCCAGCAGTTTGGGGCGTGGGGGGACCCAGTACTTC. As protein: CASSLGRGGTQYF.

This clonotype was counted many times. The CDR3 loop reads CASSSQTGTGSNEQFF. Here the CDR3 DNA reads TGTGCCAGCAGCAGCCAGACCGGGACAGGGAGCAATGAGCAGTTCTTC. V and J are TRBV6-1 and TRBJ2-1; 9 bases are shared with TRBD1. Germline CDR1 is MNHNS and CDR2 is SASEGT. The CDR3 sequence is 16 residues long. V was pared by 6 bases and J by 6 bases, with 12 bases of the junction left unmatched.

This clonotype was seen many times. The chain is built from TRBV6-1 and TRBJ1-4, with D possibly being TRBD1 (5 bases). Trimming removed 2 bases from V and 8 bases from J, with 12 bases in between. The CDR3 covers 14 residues. Germline V lookup: CDR1 MNHNS, CDR2 SASEGT. The CDR3 reads CASSELDRREKLFF. DNA of the CDR3: TGTGCCAGCAGTGAACTTGACAGACGAGAAAAACTGTTTTTT.

In this sample, this clonotype turned up many times. The rearrangement uses TRBV18 and TRBJ1-1, with no clear D. Germline assignment: CDR1 KGHSH and CDR2 LQKENI. The CDR3 consists of 14 residues. Trimming left V 0 bases short and J 6 bases short, with 11 bases between. CDR3 amino acids: CASSPPDPDSEAFF. The CDR3 DNA sequence: TGTGCCAGCTCACCACCAGACCCAGACTCTGAAGCTTTCTTT.

This clonotype was seen many times. At one boundary the junction diverges from the germline segment, which might be a read error. The chain uses TRBV7-7 and TRBJ2-1, with a possible D match to TRBD2 (5 bases). The CDR3 contains 13 residues. Germline V gene sequence: CDR1 SSHAT, CDR2 FNYEAQ (reference sequence). CDR3 amino acids: CASSRREFDEQFF. The CDR3 DNA reads as TGTGCTAGCAGCAGAAGGGAGTTCGATGAGCAGTTCTTC.

The sample holds many counts of this clonotype. The chain uses TRBV7-9 and TRBJ2-5; 14 nucleotides agree with TRBD2. V was clipped by 5 bases and J by 5 bases; unmatched bases: 7. Germline CDR1 SEHNR, CDR2 FQNEAQ (reference sequence). The CDR3 has 16 amino acids. Written as DNA, the CDR3 is TGTGCCAGCAGCAAAGGGACTAGCGGGAGTACGGAGACCCAGTACTTC. It yields the protein CASSKGTSGSTETQYF.

V and J are TRBV5-1 and TRBJ1-4; 7 bases map to TRBD1. V gave up 5 bases and J gave up 7 bases; unmatched junction bases: 5. The CDR3 is made up of 13 amino acids. Germline CDR1 and CDR2: SGHRS and YFSETQ. This CDR3 reads CASRWTGGEKLFF. The CDR3 nucleotides read TGCGCCAGCAGGTGGACAGGAGGTGAAAAACTGTTTTTT.

This clonotype was detected a few times. This chain links TRBV7-9 with TRBJ2-7; D may be TRBD1 or TRBD2 (5 bases each). V lost 4 bases and J 6 bases, leaving 16 bases between the germline ends. Germline V gene sequence: CDR1 SEHNR, CDR2 FQNEAQ (reference sequence). The CDR3 consists of 14 residues. CDR3 DNA sequence: TGTGCCAGCAGCTCACCTGGGACCTCACGCGAGCAGTACTTC. Translating it yields CASSSPGTSREQYF.

This clonotype has at least ten counts. The chain recombines TRBV6-1 with TRBJ2-7, with no clear D. The CDR3 runs 9 residues. The V end was cut by 9 bases, the J end by 4 bases, with 4 bases between. Germline assignment: CDR1 MNHNS and CDR2 SASEGT. In DNA form, the CDR3 reads TGTGCCAGACTTTACGAGCAGTACTTC. This encodes CARLYEQYF.